This entry describes one T cell receptor (beta chain). This clone was counted only a few times. It lacks a known antigen. At one end the junction does not follow the germline gene, possibly because of a read error. This sample was taken from a study of beta chain features in type 1 diabetes (dated by TCRdb to the late 2010s). General notes on the study: Patients and healthy donors did not differ in mean age, gender distribution, total cell number or subset yield. Regulatory and stem cell-like memory subsets were obtained from only 8 patients and about 8 healthy donors, while naive and central memory subsets were obtained from all 28 donors. The study compared TCRB repertoires of sorted circulating CD4+ T cell subsets between recently diagnosed type 1 diabetes patients and matched healthy donors. A total of around 110,000,000 sorted cells were examined across all samples, and a strong correlation was observed between cell number per subset and RNA yield.

The entire isolated RNA was reverse transcribed using the High Capacity cDNA Reverse Transcription Kit, and thus expressed TCRB transcripts were sequenced. Deep immunoSEQ sequencing was performed on naive, central memory and regulatory T cell samples, with an average of approximately 4 million total reads per sample. After sorted cells were lysed in RLT buffer, RNA was extracted with DNase-treated RNeasy Micro or Mini kits, with the choice depending on cell number. Each cell subset was processed on its own to prevent cross-contamination, while patient and healthy donor samples were processed together. The immunoSEQ multiplex PCR was used to amplify TCRB sequences from cDNA, yielding 87-bp fragments that span the CDR3 region. The amplicons were sequenced using the Illumina HiSeq platform. In the authors' own workflow: PCR bias was corrected computationally using synthetic template baselines, and reads within Hamming distance 2 were collapsed, with unmergeable singletons discarded. By aligning reads against IMGT, V, D and J genes, CDR3 length, and insertions or deletions at six rearrangement sites were assigned. Within each subset, clonotype counts were normalized to the number of sorted cells before true diversity and Gini coefficients were calculated with the tcR R package. Repertoire sharing was quantified using the overlap coefficient calculated on TCRB nucleotide sequences. Out-of-frame TCRB sequences from naive cells were analyzed to stand in for the pre-selection repertoire. TCRdb re-hosts the immuneACCESS table, in-frame sequences only. Its copies lack some clones; in the studies checked, an unresolved V gene accounts for under half of them, and the cause for the rest is not known. V and J calls and clone size are as listed in that table; D and trimming were resolved from the DNA. The sample table lists 550,000 to 850,000 clones, 13% of them with a count of one. Together, the top ten hold about 0.02% of the sample.

General study outcomes and caveats: PCR may preferentially amplify shorter templates, but because patient and control samples were amplified and corrected together, any resulting skew would affect both groups equally. Naive, central memory and regulatory TCRB repertoires appeared more similar among patients than among healthy donors. Only small numbers of individuals were included in the HLA sub-analyses, which left unresolved whether HLA type had any influence on TCRB rearrangement. Because cDNA was sequenced instead of genomic DNA, activated cells with high expression could be over-represented, although the groups did not differ in activation or CD3 levels. Type 1 diabetes patients showed a moderate but significant shortening of TCRB CDR3 length in all four CD4+ subsets. At VDJ recombination sites, patients with type 1 diabetes made fewer insertions and deleted more nucleotides, a pattern implying thymic rearrangement abnormalities.

Each donor gave one peripheral blood draw, approximately 120 mL on average, collected into heparinised tubes. A BD FACSAria II was used to sort naive, central memory, regulatory and stem cell-like memory CD4+ T cells with a panel that included CD45RO, CCR7, CD25, CD127, CD95 and CD27. Every sorted population had a purity above 95%. Right away, PBMCs were isolated by Lymphoprep density gradient centrifugation and were stained directly, with no culture step. Samples were stained and sorted in pairs, with one healthy donor and one patient per experiment, so that batch effects were minimized. CDR1 and CDR2 were assigned from the germline V gene as MNHEY and SVGAGI. Its CDR3 holds 13 amino acids, cysteine through phenylalanine. The entry retains the CDR3 DNA only, 39 bases that are in frame from base 1.

The rearrangement joined TRBV6-5 to TRBJ2-1, with 8 middle bases fitting TRBD1. The sequenced sample consisted of naive CD4+ T cells from blood. In light of the paper, this sample's cell subset or site label describes: true naive CD4+ T cells. This TCR was sampled from a man aged 18-30 years with type 1 diabetes. The CDR3 here reads CAIRQGSSNEQFF. The DNA sequence reads TGTGCCATCCGACAGGGGTCCTCCAATGAGCAGTTCTTC.